This T cell receptor beta chain was captured in a study of blood T cell repertoires in COVID-19. V trimming: 2 bases; J trimming: 6 bases; junction bases outside the gene matches: 6. Germline CDR1 and CDR2: LGHDT and YNNKEL (reference sequence). The CDR3 covers 16 residues. Method: immunoSEQ multiplex PCR; TCRdb's copy keeps in-frame clones and lacks some. The sample lists about 47,000 clones; 75% to 95% were seen once. This clone was detected once. Sequencing was carried out using peripheral blood. The chain employs TRBV3-1 (or the pseudogene TRBV3-2) and TRBJ1-4; 10 positions match TRBD1. This sequence was found in a man between 65 and 79 years old with active COVID-19. CDR3 DNA: TGTGCCAGCAGCCAAACGACCGGGACAGGGGATGAAAAACTGTTTTTT. As protein: CASSQTTGTGDEKLFF.